This is a list of T cell receptor beta chains from one sample in a study of T cells in Graves' hyperthyroidism and ophthalmopathy. TCRdb processed the multiplex PCR reads anew with MiXCR; each CDR3 protein has one entry. The sample consists of around 180,000 distinct CDR3 sequences, about 15% of them appearing once. The sample comprised blood. Source of these receptors: a woman in her forties or fifties with Graves' hyperthyroidism. Each CDR3 is given with its conserved first and last residue. D genes are given only for firm matches. Clone size, where shown, is once, few, many, or a class for clones that have expanded.

clone size,V gene,D gene,J gene,CDR3 DNA,CDR3 protein
NA,TRBV6-1,NA,TRBJ1-3,TGTGCCAGCAGTGAAGCGCTTTGGGGCTCTGGAAACACCATATATTTT,CASSEALWGSGNTIYF
many,TRBV29-1,TRBD1,TRBJ1-1,TGCAGCGTGCTTTCCGGGACAGCTAGTGAAGCTTTCTTT,CSVLSGTASEAFF
many,TRBV7-2,NA,TRBJ2-2,TGTGCCAGCAGCTCGTCATTTGACACCGGGGAGCTGTTTTTT,CASSSSFDTGELFF
many,TRBV6-1,NA,TRBJ1-1,TGTGCCAGCAGTGAACCCAAGAGCTTGAACACTGAAGCTTTCTTT,CASSEPKSLNTEAFF
few,TRBV13,TRBD1,TRBJ1-2,TGTGCCAGCAGCTCGTCGGGACAGCTATACTATGGCTACACCTTC,CASSSSGQLYYGYTF
NA,TRBV9,TRBD1,TRBJ1-2,TGTGCCAGCAGCTTAACCAAAGGGGGCCCCAGCTATGGCTACACCTTC,CASSLTKGGPSYGYTF
many,TRBV5-1,TRBD1,TRBJ1-2,TGCGCCAGCAGCCCCGGACAGGATCCCCGCATCAACTATGGCTACACCTTC,CASSPGQDPRINYGYTF
many,TRBV10-3,NA,TRBJ1-5,TGTGCCATCAGTGAATCAAGGGAGAACAATCAGCCCCAGCATTTT,CAISESRENNQPQHF
many,TRBV15,TRBD1,TRBJ1-2,TGTGCCACCATGGACAGGGGGCTTAGCTATGGCTACACCTTC,CATMDRGLSYGYTF
many,TRBV27,TRBD2,TRBJ2-1,TGTGCCAGCAGTTTAGTAGCGGGGGCGTACAATGAGCAGTTCTTC,CASSLVAGAYNEQFF
many,TRBV3-1,NA,TRBJ1-1,TGTGCCAGCAGCCAATCTGACTCTGACACTGAAGCTTTCTTT,CASSQSDSDTEAFF
few,TRBV5-1,NA,TRBJ2-7,TGCGCCAGCAGCGACGACAGGTGGGGCTCCTACGAGCAGTACTTC,CASSDDRWGSYEQYF
many,TRBV12-3/TRBV12-4,TRBD1,TRBJ1-2,TGTGCCAGCAGTTTATCAGGGGGGCGCGGGCCGGCATATGGCTACACCTTC,CASSLSGGRGPAYGYTF
many,TRBV5-1,NA,TRBJ1-1,TGCGCCAGCAGCTTACTGACAGATATGAACACTGAAGCTTTCTTT,CASSLLTDMNTEAFF
NA,TRBV11-2,NA,TRBJ2-7,TGTGCCAGCAGCCGAGACGGCGGGGTGAACGAGCAGTACTTC,CASSRDGGVNEQYF
many,TRBV7-6,NA,TRBJ1-4,TGTGCCAGCAGCTTAAACGGGAGGGATGAAAAACTGTTTTTT,CASSLNGRDEKLFF
once,TRBV19,NA,TRBJ2-2,TGTGCCAGTAAAGCCAGGGATAACACCGGGGAGCTGTTTTTT,CASKARDNTGELFF
many,TRBV11-1,TRBD2,TRBJ2-7,TGTGCCAGCAGCTTAGCTCCGGGACTAGATGCCGAGCAGTACTTC,CASSLAPGLDAEQYF
many,TRBV6-5,NA,TRBJ1-4,TGTGCCAGCAGTTATGCTCAAGGGGAAAAACTGTTTTTT,CASSYAQGEKLFF
many,TRBV20-1,TRBD1,TRBJ2-6,TGCAGTGCGACGGACAGGGCTACTGGGGCCAACGTCCTGACTTTC,CSATDRATGANVLTF
NA,TRBV5-1,TRBD1,TRBJ1-6,TGCGCCAGCAGGGAGACAGGGTTCAATTCACCCCTCCACTTT,CASRETGFNSPLHF
few,TRBV7-9,NA,TRBJ1-2,TGTGCCAGCAGCTTAGCGTGGACAGCGTATGGCTACACCTTC,CASSLAWTAYGYTF
many,TRBV29-1,NA,TRBJ2-3,TGCAGCGTTGGAGGGGCGCAGTATTTT,CSVGGAQYF
many,TRBV7-6,TRBD2,TRBJ2-5,TGTGCCAGCAGTCCAGGACTAGCGGGCCCTCTGGGGACCCAGTACTTC,CASSPGLAGPLGTQYF
many,TRBV19,NA,TRBJ1-2,TGTGCCAGTAGTATATCGCGACCCGGGAACTATGGCTACACCTTC,CASSISRPGNYGYTF
few,TRBV5-1,TRBD1,TRBJ1-6,TGCGCCAGCAGCTTGGGGACAGGGGGCTCACCCCTCCACTTT,CASSLGTGGSPLHF
NA,TRBV28,TRBD1,TRBJ1-2,TGTGCCAGCCTCAGGGGGGGTGGCTATGGCTACACCTTC,CASLRGGGYGYTF
many,TRBV19,NA,TRBJ1-6,TGTGCCAGTAGTATAGACAGCTCCATCAATTCACCCCTCCACTTT,CASSIDSSINSPLHF
many,TRBV13,TRBD1,TRBJ2-7,TGTGCCAGCAGCTTCCCCCAACAGGGGGCTTATGAGCAGTACTTC,CASSFPQQGAYEQYF
NA,TRBV2,TRBD2,TRBJ2-3,TGTGCCAGCACCGTCCTAGCGGGAGGGAGAATGGATACGCAGTATTTT,CASTVLAGGRMDTQYF
few,TRBV5-4,NA,TRBJ1-1,TGTGCCAGCACCTTTGGTGGGGAGTTGGACACTGAAGCTTTCTTT,CASTFGGELDTEAFF
NA,TRBV7-9,TRBD2,TRBJ2-3,TGTGCCAGCAGCTTAGTTGGCGGGAGGGCCGGAACAGATACGCAGTATTTT,CASSLVGGRAGTDTQYF
many,TRBV12-3/TRBV12-4,TRBD2,TRBJ2-2,TGTGCCAGCAGTTTGAGGGGGTCCGGGACTAGCGGGGGCCCCGGGGAGCTGTTTTTT,CASSLRGSGTSGGPGELFF
many,TRBV20-1,TRBD1,TRBJ2-7,TGCAGTGCCGTATATCCAGGGGGCCAGACCTACGAGCAGTACTTC,CSAVYPGGQTYEQYF
NA,TRBV18,TRBD1,TRBJ1-5,TGTGCCAGCTCACCGGGCAGGGTGACAGGGATCGGTCAGCCCCAGCATTTT,CASSPGRVTGIGQPQHF
many,TRBV7-3,NA,TRBJ2-1,TGTGCCAGCAGCCCTGGGGTGAGGGGGAGCTCCTACAATGAGCAGTTCTTC,CASSPGVRGSSYNEQFF
NA,TRBV28,NA,TRBJ1-4,TGTGCCAGCAGTTCTTCAGGGTTTAATGAAAAACTGTTTTTT,CASSSSGFNEKLFF
NA,TRBV3-1,NA,TRBJ1-2,TGTGCCAGCAGCCGAAGAGTAAGGACAGTTAACTATGGCTACACCTTC,CASSRRVRTVNYGYTF
few,TRBV18,NA,TRBJ1-4,TGTGCCAGCTCCACCATGTTGGATGAAAAACTGTTTTTT,CASSTMLDEKLFF
many,TRBV18,NA,TRBJ2-7,TGTGCCAGCTCACCACGTTCGTGGGAGCAGTACTTC,CASSPRSWEQYF
many,TRBV5-1,NA,TRBJ1-1,TGCGCCAGCAGCTGGACAACAGGGTCTCCAGGACCTTTCTTT,CASSWTTGSPGPFF
many,TRBV7-2,NA,TRBJ1-6,TGTGCCAGCAGCTTCGCGGACAGATATTCACCCCTCCACTTT,CASSFADRYSPLHF
NA,TRBV28,NA,TRBJ1-5,TGTGCCAGTACCTCCAATCAGCCCCAGCATTTT,CASTSNQPQHF
many,TRBV9,TRBD1,TRBJ2-7,TGTGCCAGCAGCGTAGCTCGGACAGGGCGTCCCTACGAGCAGTACTTC,CASSVARTGRPYEQYF
many,TRBV13,TRBD1,TRBJ2-1,TGTGCCAGCAGCTTAGGTTTTCGCCGGACAGGTGAAACCTACAATGAGCAGTTCTTC,CASSLGFRRTGETYNEQFF
many,TRBV6-2/TRBV6-3,NA,TRBJ1-2,TGTGCCAGCAGTTCCCCAATCAACAGCGGCGGTAGATATGGCTACACCTTC,CASSSPINSGGRYGYTF
many,TRBV6-5,NA,TRBJ2-3,TGTGCCAGCAGTTACTTGGTAGTAGGTGGCACAGATACGCAGTATTTT,CASSYLVVGGTDTQYF
NA,TRBV14,NA,TRBJ2-5,TGTGCCAGCAGCCAAGTGGGGGGCGCCGGAGAGACCCAGTACTTC,CASSQVGGAGETQYF
many,TRBV6-1,TRBD2,TRBJ2-1,TGTGCCAGCACTCGTGGGGGACTAGCGGGGGGGGAACTCCTAAATGAGCAGTTCTTC,CASTRGGLAGGELLNEQFF
many,TRBV7-3,TRBD2,TRBJ2-1,TGTGCCAGCAGCTTAATCCTAGCGGGAAAGAGCTCCTACAATGAGCAGTTCTTC,CASSLILAGKSSYNEQFF
NA,TRBV12-3/TRBV12-4,NA,TRBJ2-2,TGTGCCAGCACTTTTCGGACCGTTAAGGAGAGAACCGGGGAGCTGTTTTTT,CASTFRTVKERTGELFF
few,TRBV13,NA,TRBJ1-3,TGTGCCAGCAGCTTAGTTGGACAGAGGAACACCATATATTTT,CASSLVGQRNTIYF
few,TRBV4-2,TRBD1,TRBJ2-6,TGTGCCAGCAGCCAACCGGGACAGGGGGCTTCTGGGGCCAACGTCCTGACTTTC,CASSQPGQGASGANVLTF
many,TRBV2,NA,TRBJ2-3,TGTGCCAGCAGTGATAGGATAGCAGATACGCAGTATTTT,CASSDRIADTQYF
many,TRBV7-8,NA,TRBJ1-1,TGTGCCACCTTTGGGGGGGGGACTGAAGCTTTCTTT,CATFGGGTEAFF
NA,TRBV7-9,TRBD2,TRBJ2-7,TGTGCCAGCAGTCTCGGGGGGGCCTATGGCAGTGAGCAGTACTTC,CASSLGGAYGSEQYF
NA,TRBV5-1,TRBD1,TRBJ2-5,TGCGCCAGCAGCCATGGGACAGGGCGTCAAGAGACCCAGTACTTC,CASSHGTGRQETQYF
many,TRBV18,TRBD1,TRBJ1-1,TGTGCCAGCTCAGTCTCACAGGGGGCGAACACTGAAGCTTTCTTT,CASSVSQGANTEAFF
many,TRBV5-8,NA,TRBJ2-1,TGTGCCAGCAGCTTGGGCAGGGAGTATAATGAGCAGTTCTTC,CASSLGREYNEQFF
NA,TRBV18,NA,TRBJ1-1,TGTGCCAGCCCACAAGCCGGGACGGCGAACACTGAAGCTTTCTTT,CASPQAGTANTEAFF